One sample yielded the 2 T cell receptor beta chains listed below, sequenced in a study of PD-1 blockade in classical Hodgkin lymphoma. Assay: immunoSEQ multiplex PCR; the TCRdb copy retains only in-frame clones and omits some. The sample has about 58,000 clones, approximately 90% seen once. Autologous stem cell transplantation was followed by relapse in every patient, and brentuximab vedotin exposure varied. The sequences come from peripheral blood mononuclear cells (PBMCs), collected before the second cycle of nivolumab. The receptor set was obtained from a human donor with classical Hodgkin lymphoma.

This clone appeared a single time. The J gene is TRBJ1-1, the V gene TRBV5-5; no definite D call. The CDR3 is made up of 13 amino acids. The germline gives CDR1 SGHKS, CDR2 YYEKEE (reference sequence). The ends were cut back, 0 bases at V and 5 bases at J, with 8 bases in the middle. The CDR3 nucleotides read TGTGCCAGCAGCTTGGCCCCGGAAACTGAAGCTTTCTTT. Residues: CASSLAPETEAFF. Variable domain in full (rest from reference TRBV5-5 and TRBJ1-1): DAGVTQSPTHLIKTRGQQVTLRCSPISGHKSVSWYQQVLGQGPQFIFQYYEKEERGRGNFPDRFSARQFPNYSSELNVNALLLGDSALYLCASSLAPETEAFFGQGTRLTVV.

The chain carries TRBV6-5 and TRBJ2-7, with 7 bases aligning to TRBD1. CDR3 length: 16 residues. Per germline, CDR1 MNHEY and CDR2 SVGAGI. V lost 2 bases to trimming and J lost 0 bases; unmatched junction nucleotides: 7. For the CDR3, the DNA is TGTGCCAGCAGTTACACCCCGGACAGGAACTCCTACGAGCAGTACTTC. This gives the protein CASSYTPDRNSYEQYF.